This is a list of T cell receptor beta chains from one sample in a study of T cells in tuberculosis. TCRdb keeps only in-frame clones here, not all; method: immunoSEQ multiplex PCR. This table holds some 90,000 clones, approximately 91% found once. The sample comprised CD1b-GMM tetramer-negative cells sorted from PBMCs. The receptors come from an adult woman with latent tuberculosis. The CDR3 runs from the conserved cysteine through the conserved F or W. D genes are given only for firm matches. The listing skips clone size in some rows; elsewhere it reads once, few, many or a size class.

TRBV28	TRBJ2-5	-	TRBD2	TGTGCCAGCAGTCTTAGCGGGGGTGGAGAGACCCAGTACTTC	CASSLSGGGETQYF
TRBV29-1	TRBJ1-2	-	-	TGCAGCGTTGAAAGCGTGGGGCTTTTAGACTATGGCTACACCTTC	CSVESVGLLDYGYTF
TRBV4-2	TRBJ1-2	-	-	TGTGCCAGCAGCCAAGCAGGGCTAAACTATGGCTACACCTTC	CASSQAGLNYGYTF
TRBV19	TRBJ2-5	-	-	TGTGCCAGTAGCACAGGATCCCAAGAGACCCAGTACTTC	CASSTGSQETQYF
TRBV9	TRBJ2-3	-	TRBD2	TGTGCCAGCAGCTTACACCCCGGAGGACTAGCGGGGGGTTTGGTTACGCAGTATTTT	CASSLHPGGLAGGLVTQYF
TRBV6-6	TRBJ1-2	-	TRBD1	TGTGCCAGCAGTTACATTGGGACAGGGTCTAACTATGGCTACACCTTC	CASSYIGTGSNYGYTF
TRBV7-8	TRBJ1-1	-	TRBD1	TGTGCCAGCAGCTTACGGTCAGGACAGGGGGTTGGGAACACTGAAGCTTTCTTT	CASSLRSGQGVGNTEAFF
TRBV7-7	TRBJ2-1	-	TRBD1	TGTGCTAGCAGCTCCGGGACAGGGATGGGCAATGAGCAGTTCTTC	CASSSGTGMGNEQFF
TRBV19	TRBJ1-5	-	-	TGTGCCAGTAGCCTCGACAGGCGCAATCAGCCCCAGCATTTT	CASSLDRRNQPQHF
TRBV9	TRBJ1-1	-	TRBD1	TGTGCCAGCAACGTATCCCAACAGGGGACGAACACTGAAGCTTTCTTT	CASNVSQQGTNTEAFF
TRBV15	TRBJ1-2	-	-	TGTGCCACCAGCAGCACCGACAGATCTAACTATGGCTACACCTTC	CATSSTDRSNYGYTF
TRBV19	TRBJ1-1	-	-	TGTGCCAGTAGTATCGTTATGAACACTGAAGCTTTCTTT	CASSIVMNTEAFF
TRBV10-3	TRBJ2-5	-	TRBD2	TGTGCCATCAGTTACCACCTAGCGGGGGGGCAAGAGACCCAGTACTTC	CAISYHLAGGQETQYF
TRBV6-6	TRBJ1-2	once	-	TGTGCCAGCAGTTACGAGGCAGAGGGCTATGGCTACACCTTC	CASSYEAEGYGYTF
TRBV30	TRBJ1-1	-	-	TGTGCCTGGCGAGAGAACACTGAAGCTTTCTTT	CAWRENTEAFF
TRBV5-3	TRBJ1-6	-	TRBD1	TGTGCCAGAAGCCCGGGACAGAATTCACCCCTCCACTTT	CARSPGQNSPLHF
TRBV7-9	TRBJ2-3	-	TRBD2	TGTGCCAGCAGCTTAATGGCCCTAGCGGGGGGCCCGAGGGGAGATACGCAGTATTTT	CASSLMALAGGPRGDTQYF
TRBV9	TRBJ2-5	-	TRBD1	TGTGCCAGCAGCGTAGAGGACAGGGTCGGGACCCAGTACTTC	CASSVEDRVGTQYF
TRBV7-2	TRBJ2-6	-	-	TGTGCCAGCACCTTGATGGAGACTGGGGCCAACGTCCTGACTTTC	CASTLMETGANVLTF
TRBV5-1	TRBJ2-3	-	-	TGCGCCAGCAGCTTGGCCGGTCAGGGCCCAAAGTTGGGAGATACGCAGTATTTT	CASSLAGQGPKLGDTQYF
TRBV19	TRBJ1-1	few	TRBD1	TGTGCCAGTAGGCGACAGGGGACCACTGAAGCTTTCTTT	CASRRQGTTEAFF
TRBV30	TRBJ2-6	-	-	TGTGCCTGGAGTGTACACCCCCCAGGGAACTCTGGGGCCAACGTCCTGACTTTC	CAWSVHPPGNSGANVLTF